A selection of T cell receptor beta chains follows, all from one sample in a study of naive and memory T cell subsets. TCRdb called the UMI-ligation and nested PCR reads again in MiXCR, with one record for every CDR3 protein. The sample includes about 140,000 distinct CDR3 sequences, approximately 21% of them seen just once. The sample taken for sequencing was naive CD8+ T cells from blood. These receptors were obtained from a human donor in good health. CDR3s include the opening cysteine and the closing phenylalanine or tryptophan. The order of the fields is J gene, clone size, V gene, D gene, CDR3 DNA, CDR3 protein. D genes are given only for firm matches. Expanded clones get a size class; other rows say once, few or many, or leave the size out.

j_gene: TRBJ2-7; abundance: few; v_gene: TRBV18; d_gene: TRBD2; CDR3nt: TGTGCCAGCTCACCAGAGCGGGAGGGGCTCTGGGAGCAGTACTTC; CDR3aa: CASSPEREGLWEQYF
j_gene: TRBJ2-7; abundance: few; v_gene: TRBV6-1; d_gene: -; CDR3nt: TGTGCCAGCAGTGAAGCGAGAGTCTACGAGCAGTACTTC; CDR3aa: CASSEARVYEQYF
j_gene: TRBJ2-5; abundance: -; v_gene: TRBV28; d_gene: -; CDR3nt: TGTGCCAGCAGTCCGAAGACTAGGGGGCTTCAAGAGACCCAGTACTTC; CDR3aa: CASSPKTRGLQETQYF
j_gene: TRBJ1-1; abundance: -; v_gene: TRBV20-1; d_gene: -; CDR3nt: TGCAGTGCTGGGGGGCAGGGCACTGAAGCTTTCTTT; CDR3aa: CSAGGQGTEAFF
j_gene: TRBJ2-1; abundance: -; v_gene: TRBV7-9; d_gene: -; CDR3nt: TGTGCCAGCAGCCTTAGCGGTACCTACAATGAGCAGTTCTTC; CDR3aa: CASSLSGTYNEQFF
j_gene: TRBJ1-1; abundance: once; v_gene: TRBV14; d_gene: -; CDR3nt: TGTGCCAGCAGCCAATTTTTTTCCGGGAACACTGAAGCTTTCTTT; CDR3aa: CASSQFFSGNTEAFF
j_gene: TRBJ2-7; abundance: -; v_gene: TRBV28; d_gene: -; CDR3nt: TGTGCCAGCAGAGCAGTGGACGAGCAGTACTTC; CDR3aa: CASRAVDEQYF
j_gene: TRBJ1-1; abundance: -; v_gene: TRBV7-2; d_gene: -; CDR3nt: TGTGCCAGCACTCCCCGGCCAGGGGTTGAAGCTTTCTTT; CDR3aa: CASTPRPGVEAFF
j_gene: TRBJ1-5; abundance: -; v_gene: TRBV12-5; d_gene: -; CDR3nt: TGTGCTAGTGGTTTGGGTCCCCGGCCCCAGCATTTT; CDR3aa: CASGLGPRPQHF
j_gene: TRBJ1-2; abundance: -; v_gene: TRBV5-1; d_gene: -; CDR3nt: TGCGCCAGCAGCTTGGAGACAGGATTCTATGGCTACACCTTC; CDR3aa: CASSLETGFYGYTF
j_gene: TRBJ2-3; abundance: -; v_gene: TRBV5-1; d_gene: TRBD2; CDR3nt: TGCGCCAGCAGCTCCTCTGGACTAGCGGGAGTAGATACGCAGTATTTT; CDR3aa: CASSSSGLAGVDTQYF
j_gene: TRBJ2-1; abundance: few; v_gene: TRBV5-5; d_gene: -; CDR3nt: TGTGCCAGCAGCTTGGATCTGTCAGGGCTATACAATGAGCAGTTCTTC; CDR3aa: CASSLDLSGLYNEQFF
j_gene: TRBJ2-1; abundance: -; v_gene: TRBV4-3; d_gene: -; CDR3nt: TGCGCCAGCAGCCAAGACCCCGGTCTAGGCCGTCCGGGCTACAATGAGCAGTTCTTC; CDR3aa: CASSQDPGLGRPGYNEQFF
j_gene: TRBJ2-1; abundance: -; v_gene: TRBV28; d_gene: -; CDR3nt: TGTGCCAGCAGTTTAGCTAGCATGGTCTTCTATGAGCAGTTCTTC; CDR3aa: CASSLASMVFYEQFF
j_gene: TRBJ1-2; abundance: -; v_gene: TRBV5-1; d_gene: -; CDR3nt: TGCGCCAGCAGCTTGTGGCAGGGCGCTGATGGCTACACCTTC; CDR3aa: CASSLWQGADGYTF
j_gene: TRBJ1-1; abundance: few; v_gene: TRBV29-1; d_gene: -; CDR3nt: TGCAGCGTTGAACAGACCACTGAAGCTTTCTTT; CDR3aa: CSVEQTTEAFF
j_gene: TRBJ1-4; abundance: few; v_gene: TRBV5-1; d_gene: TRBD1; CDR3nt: TGCGCCAGCAGCTTGGGAGACAGGGGATGGGAAAAACTGTTTTTT; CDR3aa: CASSLGDRGWEKLFF
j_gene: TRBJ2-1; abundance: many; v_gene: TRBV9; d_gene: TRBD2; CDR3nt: TGTGCCAGCAGCGTAGAAGGACTAGCGGCCGGTGAGCAGTTCTTC; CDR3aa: CASSVEGLAAGEQFF
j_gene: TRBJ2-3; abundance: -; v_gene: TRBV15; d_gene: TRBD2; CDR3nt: TGTGCCACCAGCATCCGGGACTACTCACACCGGGGCACAGATACGCAGTATTTT; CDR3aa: CATSIRDYSHRGTDTQYF
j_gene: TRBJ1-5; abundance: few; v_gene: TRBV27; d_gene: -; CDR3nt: TGTGCCAGCAGTCTCGACAGTCTTAGCAATCAGCCCCAGCATTTT; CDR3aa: CASSLDSLSNQPQHF
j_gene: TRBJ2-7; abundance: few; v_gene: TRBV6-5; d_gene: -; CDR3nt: TGTGCCAGCAGTTACTCGCAGTCCTACGAGCAGTACTTC; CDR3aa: CASSYSQSYEQYF
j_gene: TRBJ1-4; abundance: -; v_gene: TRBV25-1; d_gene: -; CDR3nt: TGTGCCAGCATAGGGCCAGGAGGGGAAAAACTGTTTTTT; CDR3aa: CASIGPGGEKLFF
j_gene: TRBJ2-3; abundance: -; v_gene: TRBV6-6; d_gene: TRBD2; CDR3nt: TGTGCCAGCAGTTATGCTTCTAGCGGGAGCGGGGGCCCAGATACGCAGTATTTT; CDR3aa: CASSYASSGSGGPDTQYF
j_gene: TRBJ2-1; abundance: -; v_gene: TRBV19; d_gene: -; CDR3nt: TGTGCCAGTACCGATGGGGGGTCGCAGTTCTTC; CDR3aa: CASTDGGSQFF
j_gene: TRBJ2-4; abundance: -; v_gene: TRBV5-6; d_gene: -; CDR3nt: TGTGCCAGCAGCTCTAGCCCCAAAAACATTCAGTACTTC; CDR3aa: CASSSSPKNIQYF
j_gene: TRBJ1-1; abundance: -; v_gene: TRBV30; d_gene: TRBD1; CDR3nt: TGTGCCTGGAGTGTACCTGGGACAGAGGGCACTGAAGCTTTCTTT; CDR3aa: CAWSVPGTEGTEAFF
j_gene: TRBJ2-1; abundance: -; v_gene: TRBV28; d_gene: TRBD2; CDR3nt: TGTGCCAGCAGTTCATTTCTAGCGGGGCTAAATGAGCAGTTCTTC; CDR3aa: CASSSFLAGLNEQFF
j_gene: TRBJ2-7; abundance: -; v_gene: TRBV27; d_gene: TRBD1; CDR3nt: TGTGCCAGCAGTTTATACCCCAGGACAGGGGCCTACGAGCAGTACTTC; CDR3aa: CASSLYPRTGAYEQYF
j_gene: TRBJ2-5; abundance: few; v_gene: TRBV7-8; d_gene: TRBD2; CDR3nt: TGTGCCAGCAGCTTGGGGCCGCGGGGACTAGGATTAGAGACCCAGTACTTC; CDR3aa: CASSLGPRGLGLETQYF
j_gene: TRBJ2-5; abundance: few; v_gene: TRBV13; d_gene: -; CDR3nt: TGTGCCAGCAGCTCCTCCGGGTGGATCCAAGAGACCCAGTACTTC; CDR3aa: CASSSSGWIQETQYF
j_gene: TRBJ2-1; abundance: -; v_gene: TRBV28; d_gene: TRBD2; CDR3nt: TGTGCCAGCAGTTTACACCGGGAGGTTTACAATGAGCAGTTCTTC; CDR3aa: CASSLHREVYNEQFF
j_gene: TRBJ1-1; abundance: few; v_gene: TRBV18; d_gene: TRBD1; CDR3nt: TGTGCCAGCTCAACCGGACAGGGGTACACTGAAGCTTTCTTT; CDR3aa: CASSTGQGYTEAFF
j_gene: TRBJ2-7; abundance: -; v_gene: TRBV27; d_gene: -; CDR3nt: TGTGCCAGCAGTTTATCGTTAGGTTACGAGCAGTACTTC; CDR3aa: CASSLSLGYEQYF
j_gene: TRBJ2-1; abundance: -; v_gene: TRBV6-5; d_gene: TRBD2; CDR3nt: TGTGCCAGCAGCCCAAGCGGGAGCCCCTACAATGAGCAGTTCTTC; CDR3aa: CASSPSGSPYNEQFF
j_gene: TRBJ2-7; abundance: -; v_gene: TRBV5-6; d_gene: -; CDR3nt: TGTGCCAGCAGCTTGCCCGACTACTCCTACGAGCAGTACTTC; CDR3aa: CASSLPDYSYEQYF
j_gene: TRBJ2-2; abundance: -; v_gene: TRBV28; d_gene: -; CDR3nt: TGTGCCAGCAGTTTGATCGGCGACAGTTACAAGGGGGAGCTGTTTTTT; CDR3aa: CASSLIGDSYKGELFF
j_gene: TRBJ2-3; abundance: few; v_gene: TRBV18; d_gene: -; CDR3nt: TGTGCCAGCTCACCAGGTTTTCGAGATACGCAGTATTTT; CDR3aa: CASSPGFRDTQYF
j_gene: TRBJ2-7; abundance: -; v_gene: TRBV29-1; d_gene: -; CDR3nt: TGCAGCGTTGAGGGCGGTGAACTCGAGCAGTACTTC; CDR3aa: CSVEGGELEQYF
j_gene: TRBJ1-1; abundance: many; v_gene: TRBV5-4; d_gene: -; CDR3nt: TGTGCCAGCAGCCTACTTGCCACCTCGGGCACTGAAGCTTTCTTT; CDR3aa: CASSLLATSGTEAFF
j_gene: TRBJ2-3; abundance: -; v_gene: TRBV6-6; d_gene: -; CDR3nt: TGTGCCAGCAGTACCGGACATCTAGATACGCAGTATTTT; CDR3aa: CASSTGHLDTQYF
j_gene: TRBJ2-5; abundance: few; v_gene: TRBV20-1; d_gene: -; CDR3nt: TGCAGTGCTAGTAGGTTTGAGCTAATCCAAGAGACCCAGTACTTC; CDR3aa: CSASRFELIQETQYF
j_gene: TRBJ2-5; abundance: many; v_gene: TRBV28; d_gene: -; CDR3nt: TGTGCCAGCAAGATTCTGTCGGGATCGGGGACCCAGTACTTC; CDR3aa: CASKILSGSGTQYF
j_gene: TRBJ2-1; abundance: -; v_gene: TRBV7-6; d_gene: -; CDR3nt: TGTGCCAGCAGCTTAGAGTTGTCAGGGTCCTCGGGGGAGCAGTTCTTC; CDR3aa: CASSLELSGSSGEQFF
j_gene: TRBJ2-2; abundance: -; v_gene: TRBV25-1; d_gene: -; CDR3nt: TGTGCCAGCAGTGTAGGGGACACGAACACCGGGGAGCTGTTTTTT; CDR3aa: CASSVGDTNTGELFF
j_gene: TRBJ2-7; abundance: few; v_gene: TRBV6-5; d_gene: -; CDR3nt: TGTGCCAGCAGTTACTTAAGTGGCGGCGACGAGCAGTACTTC; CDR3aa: CASSYLSGGDEQYF
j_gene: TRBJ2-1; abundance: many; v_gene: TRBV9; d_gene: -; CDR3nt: TGTGCCAGCAGCTCCTCGAGATCGGGCTCCTACAATGAGCAGTTCTTC; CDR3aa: CASSSSRSGSYNEQFF